This T cell receptor (beta chain) was sequenced in a study of response to subunit inactivated influenza vaccine. Study results and limitations: That few new T cells are recruited by each seasonal influenza vaccination was the authors' suggestion.

This clonotype was counted only a few times. As yet, its antigen is unknown. TCRdb re-called the RT-PCR reads with MiXCR, one entry per CDR3 protein. The table has approximately 500,000 distinct CDR3 sequences, 10% to 15% seen once; the top ten hold less than 15%. This CDR3 is 14 amino acids long. Between the trimmed V and J ends, which lost 2 bases and 2 bases, there was a span of 7 bases. The V and J genes are TRBV12-3 or TRBV12-4 and TRBJ2-4; maybe TRBD1 (5 bases). The sample here was PBMCs from blood, taken more than 35 days after vaccination. This clonotype was sampled from a man aged 50 to 59 who received an inactivated influenza vaccine. CDR3 in DNA: TGTGCCAGCAGTTTATGGGGCACCAAAAACATTCAGTACTTC. Its translation is CASSLWGTKNIQYF.